The TCR beta chain under discussion was sequenced for a study of long-term antiretroviral therapy in people with HIV. Study-wide results and caveats: The study found narrower CDR3 length ranges in HIV repertoires than in controls. Once patients were on ART, diversity went higher but still fell short of transplant donor controls.

The CDR3 runs 16 residues. CDR1 and CDR2 from the germline V gene are LGHNA and YNFKEQ. The V end was cut by 0 bases, the J end by 4 bases, with 13 bases between. Comments on this clone: The antigen remains unidentified.

Survey level was the resolution at which the v3.0 immunoSEQ assay ran. Using immunoSEQ multiplex PCR, the repertoire was profiled, and TCRdb retains in-frame clones only, with some absent. The table includes around 20,000 clones, around 80% detected once. The V gene is TRBV4-2, the J gene TRBJ1-5, with D uncertain. The specimen comprised unsorted PBMCs, sampled 0.2 years after starting antiretroviral therapy. This clonotype was obtained from a woman aged 25 to 39 with HIV. The CDR3 DNA reads as TGTGCCAGCAGCCAAGAAGGTTCAGACACTAATCAGCCCCAGCATTTT. This sequence encodes CASSQEGSDTNQPQHF.